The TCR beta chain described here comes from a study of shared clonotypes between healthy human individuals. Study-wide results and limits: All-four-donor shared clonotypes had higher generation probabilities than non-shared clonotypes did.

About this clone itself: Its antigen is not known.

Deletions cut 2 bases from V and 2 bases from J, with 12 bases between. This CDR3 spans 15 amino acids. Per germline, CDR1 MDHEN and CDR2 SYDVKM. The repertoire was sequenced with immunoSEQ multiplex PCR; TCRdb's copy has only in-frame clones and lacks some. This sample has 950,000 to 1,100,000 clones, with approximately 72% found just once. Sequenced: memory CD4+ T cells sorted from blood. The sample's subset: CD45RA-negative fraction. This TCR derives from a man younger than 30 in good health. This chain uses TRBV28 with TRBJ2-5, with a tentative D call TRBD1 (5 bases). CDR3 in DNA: TGTGCCAGCAGTTTAGGTGGGGCGGAGCAAGAGACCCAGTACTTC. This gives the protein CASSLGGAEQETQYF.